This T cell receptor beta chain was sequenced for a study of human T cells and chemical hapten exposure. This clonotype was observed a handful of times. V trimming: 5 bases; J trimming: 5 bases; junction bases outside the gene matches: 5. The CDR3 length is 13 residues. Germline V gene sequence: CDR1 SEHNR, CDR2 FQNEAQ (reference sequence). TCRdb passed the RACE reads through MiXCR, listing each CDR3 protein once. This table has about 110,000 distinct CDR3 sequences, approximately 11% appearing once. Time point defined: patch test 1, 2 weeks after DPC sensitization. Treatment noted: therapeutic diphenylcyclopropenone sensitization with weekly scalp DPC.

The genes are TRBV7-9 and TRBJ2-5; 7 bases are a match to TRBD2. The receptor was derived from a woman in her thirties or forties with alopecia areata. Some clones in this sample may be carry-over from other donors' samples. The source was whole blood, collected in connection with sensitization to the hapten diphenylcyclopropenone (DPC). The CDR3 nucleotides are TGTGCCAGCAGCGCGACTAGCCTGGAGACCCAGTACTTC. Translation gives CASSATSLETQYF.